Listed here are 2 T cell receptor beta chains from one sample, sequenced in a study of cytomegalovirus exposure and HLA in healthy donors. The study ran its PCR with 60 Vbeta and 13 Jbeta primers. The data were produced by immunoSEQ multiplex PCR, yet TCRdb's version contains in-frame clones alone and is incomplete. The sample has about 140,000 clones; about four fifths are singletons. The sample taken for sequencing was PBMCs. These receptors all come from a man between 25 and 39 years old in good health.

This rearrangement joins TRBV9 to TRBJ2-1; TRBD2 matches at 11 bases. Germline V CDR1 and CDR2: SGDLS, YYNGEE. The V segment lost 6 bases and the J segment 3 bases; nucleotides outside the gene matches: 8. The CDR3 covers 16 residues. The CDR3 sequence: CASTCSGRVYYNEQFF. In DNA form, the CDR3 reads TGTGCCAGCACCTGTAGCGGGAGGGTATACTACAATGAGCAGTTCTTC.

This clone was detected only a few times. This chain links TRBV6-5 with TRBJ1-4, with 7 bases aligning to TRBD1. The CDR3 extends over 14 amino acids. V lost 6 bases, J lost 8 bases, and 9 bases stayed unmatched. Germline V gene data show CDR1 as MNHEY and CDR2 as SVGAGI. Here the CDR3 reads CASRTGQTWEKLFF. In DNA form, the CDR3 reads TGTGCCAGCAGAACGGGACAGACCTGGGAAAAACTGTTTTTT.